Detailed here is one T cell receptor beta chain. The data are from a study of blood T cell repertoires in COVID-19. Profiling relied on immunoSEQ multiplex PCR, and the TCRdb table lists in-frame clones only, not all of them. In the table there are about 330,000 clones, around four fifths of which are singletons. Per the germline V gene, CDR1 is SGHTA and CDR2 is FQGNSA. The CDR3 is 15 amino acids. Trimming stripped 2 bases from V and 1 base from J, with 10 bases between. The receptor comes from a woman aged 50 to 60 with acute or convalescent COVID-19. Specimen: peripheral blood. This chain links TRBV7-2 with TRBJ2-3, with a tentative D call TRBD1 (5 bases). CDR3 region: CASSLTSRGTDTQYF. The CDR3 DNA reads TGTGCCAGCAGCTTAACGAGCAGGGGCACAGATACGCAGTATTTT.